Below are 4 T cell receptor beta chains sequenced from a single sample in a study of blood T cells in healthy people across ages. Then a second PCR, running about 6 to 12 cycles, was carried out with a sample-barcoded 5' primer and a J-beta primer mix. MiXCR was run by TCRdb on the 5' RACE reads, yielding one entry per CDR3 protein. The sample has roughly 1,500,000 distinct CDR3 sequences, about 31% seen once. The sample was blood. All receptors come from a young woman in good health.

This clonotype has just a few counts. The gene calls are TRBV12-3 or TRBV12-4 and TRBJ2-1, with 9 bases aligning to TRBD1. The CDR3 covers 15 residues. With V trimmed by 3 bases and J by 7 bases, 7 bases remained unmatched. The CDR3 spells CASSFSGQGKNEQFF. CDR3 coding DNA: TGTGCCAGCAGTTTTTCGGGACAGGGTAAGAATGAGCAGTTCTTC.

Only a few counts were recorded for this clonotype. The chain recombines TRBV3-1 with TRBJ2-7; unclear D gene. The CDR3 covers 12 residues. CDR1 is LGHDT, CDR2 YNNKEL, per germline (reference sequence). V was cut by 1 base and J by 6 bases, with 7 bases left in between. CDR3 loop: CASSQGASEQYF. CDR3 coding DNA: TGTGCCAGCAGCCAAGGAGCAAGCGAGCAGTACTTC.

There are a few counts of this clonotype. This chain's CDR3 is CASSWVPVPGLVEAFF. The CDR3 nucleotides read TGTGCCAGCAGCTGGGTGCCAGTGCCTGGATTGGTCGAAGCTTTCTTT. The chain recombines TRBV7-9 with TRBJ1-1; D gene uncertain. Germline CDR1 is SEHNR and CDR2 is FQNEAQ (reference sequence). Trimming took off 4 bases at V and 8 bases at J, with 23 bases between the two ends. The CDR3 contains 16 residues.

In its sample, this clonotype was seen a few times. The CDR3 here is CASSWVGNIQYF. For the CDR3, the DNA is TGTGCCAGCAGTTGGGTGGGAAACATTCAGTACTTC. This rearrangement joins TRBV12-3 or TRBV12-4 to TRBJ2-4, with D hard to call. Trimming cost V 4 bases and J 6 bases, with 7 bases left between them. This CDR3 region has 12 residues.